This T cell receptor beta chain was profiled in a study of response to subunit inactivated influenza vaccine. TCRdb ran MiXCR on the RT-PCR reads and lists one entry per CDR3 protein. The top ten hold 10% to 15% of the sample, which has 450,000 to 600,000 distinct CDR3 sequences, roughly 8.2% seen once. The V gene lost 0 bases and the J gene lost 2 bases, with 3 bases spanning the gap. Looked up from germline, CDR1 is SGHRS and CDR2 is YFSETQ. The CDR3 sequence is 14 residues long. The sample in question was PBMCs from blood, obtained less than 30 months after vaccination. This chain uses TRBV5-1 with TRBJ2-6; D gene ambiguous. The clonotype originates from a man between 50 and 69 years old who received an inactivated influenza vaccine. This CDR3 reads CASSLDTGANVLTF. The DNA of the CDR3 is TGCGCCAGCAGCTTGGACACTGGGGCCAACGTCCTGACTTTC.